Listed below are T cell receptor beta chains from one sample, sequenced in a study of siplizumab effects on memory and regulatory T cells. The assay was immunoSEQ multiplex PCR, and TCRdb's table has in-frame clones only and misses some. The sample has more than 95,000 clones; roughly 91% are singletons. The sequencing input was CD4+ T cells sorted from blood. These receptors all come from a human donor in good health. The CDR3 runs from the conserved cysteine through the conserved F or W. A D gene is named only where the DNA matches it firmly. Clone size is shown for a subset of rows, as once, few, many or a class of expanded clone.

d_call	clone_size	v_call	j_call	cdr3_aa	cdr3_nt
-	-	TRBV15	TRBJ1-2	CATSQSQINYGYTF	TGTGCCACCAGCCAAAGCCAAATAAACTATGGCTACACCTTC
-	once	TRBV6-5	TRBJ2-1	CASRNGGLSGNEQFF	TGTGCCAGCAGGAACGGAGGCCTCTCCGGAAATGAGCAGTTCTTC
-	-	TRBV4-2	TRBJ2-5	CASSRAWLGEETQYF	TGTGCCAGCAGCCGTGCTTGGCTCGGGGAGGAGACCCAGTACTTC
TRBD2	-	TRBV5-1	TRBJ2-3	CASSPGRGGTDTQYF	TGCGCCAGCAGCCCGGGGAGGGGTGGCACAGATACGCAGTATTTT
-	-	TRBV5-8	TRBJ2-6	CASSLGGSGANVLTF	TGTGCCAGCAGCTTGGGGGGATCCGGGGCCAACGTCCTGACTTTC
TRBD1	few	TRBV19	TRBJ1-4	CASGTGASRGNEKLFF	TGTGCCAGCGGGACAGGGGCCTCCAGAGGTAATGAAAAACTGTTTTTT
TRBD1	-	TRBV7-9	TRBJ2-5	CASSQDRGRETQYF	TGTGCCAGCAGCCAGGACAGGGGACGAGAGACCCAGTACTTC
-	-	TRBV19	TRBJ1-2	CASSRLRDISYGYTF	TGTGCCAGTAGTAGACTTCGGGACATCAGCTATGGCTACACCTTC
TRBD1	-	TRBV4-1	TRBJ1-2	CASSQDRQGAYGYTF	TGCGCCAGCAGCCAAGATCGGCAGGGGGCCTATGGCTACACCTTC
-	-	TRBV6-1	TRBJ1-3	CASSDPRGSGNTIYF	TGTGCCAGCAGTGACCCCAGGGGCTCTGGAAACACCATATATTTT
TRBD1	once	TRBV11-3	TRBJ1-5	CASSLTTGQPNQPQHF	TGTGCCAGCAGCCTCACGACAGGGCAACCCAATCAGCCCCAGCATTTT
-	-	TRBV2	TRBJ2-1	CASSRSVRDEQFF	TGTGCCAGCAGTCGGTCTGTGAGGGATGAGCAGTTCTTC
TRBD2	-	TRBV15	TRBJ2-1	CATSYNLAGVDEQFF	TGTGCCACCAGCTATAACCTAGCGGGAGTCGATGAGCAGTTCTTC
TRBD1	once	TRBV7-9	TRBJ2-2	CASSWGTGTTGELFF	TGTGCCAGCAGCTGGGGGACAGGGACCACCGGGGAGCTGTTTTTT
-	once	TRBV10-3	TRBJ1-1	CAISEAGNTEAFF	TGTGCCATCAGTGAGGCAGGGAACACTGAAGCTTTCTTT
-	-	TRBV10-3	TRBJ1-4	CAIKGSTNEKLFF	TGTGCCATCAAAGGGTCAACTAATGAAAAACTGTTTTTT
-	-	TRBV5-4	TRBJ2-5	CASTLGSGPQETQYF	TGTGCCAGCACCCTGGGGAGCGGGCCCCAAGAGACCCAGTACTTC
-	-	TRBV6-5	TRBJ1-4	CASSYLSGAANEKLFF	TGTGCCAGCAGTTATCTATCAGGGGCGGCTAATGAAAAACTGTTTTTT
-	-	TRBV14	TRBJ2-3	CASSHRTVRGADTQYF	TGTGCCAGCAGCCATCGGACCGTACGAGGAGCAGATACGCAGTATTTT
-	-	TRBV4-3	TRBJ2-2	CASSQDRGAANTGELFF	TGCGCCAGCAGCCAAGATCGTGGTGCGGCGAACACCGGGGAGCTGTTTTTT
-	-	TRBV5-4	TRBJ1-6	CASSWGVGTNSPLHF	TGTGCCAGCAGCTGGGGCGTGGGAACAAATTCACCCCTCCACTTT
-	few	TRBV27	TRBJ1-2	CASSLPRARYGYTF	TGTGCCAGCAGTTTACCCCGGGCGCGCTATGGCTACACCTTC
TRBD1	-	TRBV6-5	TRBJ1-4	CASSYSRFRGLEKLFF	TGTGCCAGCAGTTACTCGAGGTTTAGGGGGCTTGAAAAACTGTTTTTT
-	-	TRBV5-6	TRBJ2-5	CASSPGQIQETQYF	TGTGCCAGCAGCCCAGGACAGATTCAAGAGACCCAGTACTTC
TRBD1	-	TRBV9	TRBJ2-4	CASSVESGQGFDIQYF	TGTGCCAGCAGCGTAGAAAGCGGACAGGGTTTCGACATTCAGTACTTC
-	-	TRBV19	TRBJ2-1	CASSIEAPGLGFSDSYNEQFF	TGTGCCAGTAGTATAGAAGCGCCGGGACTGGGATTTTCGGACTCCTACAATGAGCAGTTCTTC
-	-	TRBV6-1	TRBJ1-2	CASSRRGPGGYTF	TGTGCCAGCAGCAGACGGGGACCGGGTGGCTACACCTTC
TRBD2	-	TRBV7-2	TRBJ2-1	CASSSGRADNEQFF	TGTGCCAGCAGCAGCGGGAGGGCCGACAATGAGCAGTTCTTC
-	-	TRBV11-3	TRBJ1-6	CASSLGPQGSPLHF	TGTGCCAGCAGCTTAGGCCCACAGGGTTCACCCCTCCACTTT
TRBD1	few	TRBV2	TRBJ2-5	CASSPTGGRETQYF	TGTGCCAGCAGTCCTACAGGGGGGAGGGAGACCCAGTACTTC
-	-	TRBV5-4	TRBJ1-2	CASSSGTVNGYTF	TGTGCCAGCAGCTCCGGGACGGTCAATGGCTACACCTTC
TRBD1	-	TRBV5-1	TRBJ2-5	CASSVMGQQETQYF	TGCGCCAGCAGCGTAATGGGACAGCAAGAGACCCAGTACTTC
-	-	TRBV29-1	TRBJ1-4	CSVAAGDEKLFF	TGCAGCGTTGCGGCAGGGGACGAAAAACTGTTTTTT
-	once	TRBV5-4	TRBJ1-1	CASSLDTEAFF	TGTGCCAGCAGCTTAGACACTGAAGCTTTCTTT
TRBD2	-	TRBV15	TRBJ2-1	CATSRSSGGSSYNEQFF	TGTGCCACCAGCAGATCTAGCGGGGGCTCGTCCTACAATGAGCAGTTCTTC
TRBD1	-	TRBV18	TRBJ1-1	CASSSGQDTEAFF	TGTGCCAGCTCATCAGGACAGGACACTGAAGCTTTCTTT
TRBD1	-	TRBV6-1	TRBJ2-3	CASSWDRGRTDTQYF	TGTGCCAGCAGCTGGGACAGGGGGCGCACAGATACGCAGTATTTT
TRBD1	-	TRBV6-1	TRBJ1-5	CASSEEGTGYLTQHF	TGTGCCAGCAGTGAAGAAGGGACAGGCTATCTGACCCAGCATTTT